This TCR beta chain was profiled in a study of T-cell reconstitution after alpha-beta-depleted transplantation in children. Trimming cost V 6 bases and J 3 bases; bases outside gene matches: 4. CDR1 DFQATT and CDR2 SNEGSKA come from the germline V gene (reference sequence). CDR3 length equals 13 residues. Unique molecular identifiers were used to barcode this TCRbeta library. A single record per CDR3 protein comes from TCRdb applying MiXCR to the PCR reads. In the table there are 580,000 or so distinct CDR3 sequences, 20% to 25% of which are singletons. To note about this clonotype: Its cognate antigen is unknown.

Study-level points and caveats: Alpha-beta T cells about two months after transplant reportedly derived from several hundred expanded graft clones. It was newly produced T cells that mostly accounted for T-cell counts and diversity one year after transplant.

V gene TRBV20-1 combines with J gene TRBJ1-5; TRBD1 agrees at 8 bases. Sample: PBMCs, mostly from graft donor cells, taken 360 days after TCRalphabeta/CD19-depleted stem cell transplant. The source of this sequence is a boy under three years old who had a stem cell transplant for acute myeloid leukemia, so the T cells may come from the graft donor. The CDR3 sequence: CSAQTGVNQPQHF. The CDR3, as DNA: TGCAGTGCGCAGACAGGGGTCAATCAGCCCCAGCATTTT.